Each of the 4 T cell receptor beta chains below was sequenced from the same sample in a study of blood T cell repertoires in COVID-19. The repertoire was sequenced with immunoSEQ multiplex PCR; TCRdb's copy has only in-frame clones and lacks some. The sample yields over 100,000 clones, 90% to 95% seen once. What was sequenced was peripheral blood. The receptors come from a human donor in a cohort sampled during active COVID-19.

The rearrangement joins TRBV6-1 to TRBJ2-4; 12 bases map to TRBD1. CDR3 length: 19 amino acids. Germline assignment: CDR1 MNHNS and CDR2 SASEGT. After removal of 4 bases from V and 6 bases from J, the junction contained 16 bases not matched to a gene. The CDR3 reads CASSGLTGQGAFDPNIQYF. The CDR3 nucleotides are TGTGCCAGCAGTGGACTCACGGGACAGGGGGCGTTTGACCCAAACATTCAGTACTTC.

The chain couples TRBV30 to TRBJ2-1, with 10 positions matching TRBD2. The V and J ends lost 2 bases and 4 bases, in that order; junction bases with no gene match: 5. This CDR3 is 15 amino acids long. Looked up from germline, CDR1 is GTSNPN and CDR2 is SVGIG (reference sequence). CDR3 sequence (DNA): TGTGCCTGGAGTACGACTAGCGGGTATTACAATGAGCAGTTCTTC. Translating it yields CAWSTTSGYYNEQFF.

V is TRBV28 and J is TRBJ2-1, with 12 positions matching TRBD2. The CDR3 length is 16 residues. CDR1 MDHEN and CDR2 SYDVKM come from the germline V gene. The junction had 4 bases not matched to a gene; V was cut back by 7 bases and J by 0 bases. CDR3 protein: CASNPTSGSSYNEQFF. DNA for the CDR3: TGTGCCAGCAACCCGACTAGCGGGAGCTCCTACAATGAGCAGTTCTTC.

The rearrangement links TRBV7-9 to TRBJ1-6; the D gene is possibly TRBD1 (6 bases). Looked up from germline, CDR1 is SEHNR and CDR2 is FQNEAQ (reference sequence). The V gene lost 5 bases and the J gene lost 5 bases, with 19 bases spanning the gap. The CDR3 has 17 residues. For the CDR3, the DNA is TGTGCCAGCAGCGGCGGGGGGGGACAAATAAATAATTCACCCCTCCACTTT. Protein: CASSGGGGQINNSPLHF.